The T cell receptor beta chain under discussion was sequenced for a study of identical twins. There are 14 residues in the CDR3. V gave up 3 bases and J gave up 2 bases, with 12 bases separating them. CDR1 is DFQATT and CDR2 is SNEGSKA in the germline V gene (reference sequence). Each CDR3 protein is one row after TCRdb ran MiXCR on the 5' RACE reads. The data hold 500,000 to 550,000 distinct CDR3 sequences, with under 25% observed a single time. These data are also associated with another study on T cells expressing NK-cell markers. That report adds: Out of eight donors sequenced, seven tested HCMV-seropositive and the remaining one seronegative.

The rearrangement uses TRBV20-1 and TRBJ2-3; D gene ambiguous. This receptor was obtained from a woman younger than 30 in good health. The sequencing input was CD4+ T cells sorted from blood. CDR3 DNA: TGCAGTGCTAGTCCCCCCCAGAACACAGATACGCAGTATTTT. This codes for CSASPPQNTDTQYF.